This TCR beta chain was profiled in a study of T cell responses to AZD1222 COVID-19 vaccine. Background on the study: Pooled together were second doses at about 4 or about 12 weeks.

The CDR3 is 13 residues long. The germline gives CDR1 SGHRS, CDR2 YFSETQ. Trimming took off 6 bases at V and 9 bases at J, with 16 bases between the two ends. The repertoire was sequenced with immunoSEQ multiplex PCR; TCRdb's copy has only in-frame clones and lacks some. Of approximately 28,000 clones listed, over 85% are singletons. The chain has TRBV5-1 and TRBJ1-5; D unclear. Sequences were derived from peripheral blood, sampled on day 0 of AZD1222 vaccination. The receptor was derived from an adult in good health. The CDR3 spells CASTLEGLGPQHF. In DNA, the CDR3 is TGCGCCAGCACCCTGGAAGGCCTCGGGCCCCAGCATTTT. Full variable domain (outside the CDR3, taken from reference TRBV5-1 and TRBJ1-5): KAGVTQTPRYLIKTRGQQVTLSCSPISGHRSVSWYQQTPGQGLQFLFEYFSETQRNKGNFPGRFSGRQFSNSRSEMNVSTLELGDSALYLCASTLEGLGPQHFGDGTRLSIL.